One and the same sample provided the 7 T cell receptor beta chains below, sequenced in a study of Ad26.COV2.S vaccination and SARS-CoV-2 variants. Some clones are missing from TCRdb's copy, which holds only in-frame ones; the method was immunoSEQ multiplex PCR. The repertoire holds about 350,000 clones, with around 88% as singletons. Sample treatment: some 20 received Ad26.COV2.S at low or high dose, single or two shots; about five received placebo; per-sample allocation not given. All samples were drawn on day 63, counting from the first vaccine or placebo injection. The sample consisted of peripheral blood, taken in a trial of Ad26.COV2.S vaccine versus placebo. These receptors were obtained from a person between 18 and 60 years old who received the Ad26.COV2.S COVID-19 vaccine or a placebo.

The chain carries TRBV11-2 and TRBJ1-2; a possible D gene is TRBD1 (6 bases). The germline CDR1 and CDR2 sequences are SGHAT and FQNNGV. V was trimmed by 0 bases and J by 2 bases, leaving 7 bases between them. This CDR3 has 14 amino acids. The CDR3 DNA reads TGTGCCAGCAGCTTAGATCAGGGGAACTATGGCTACACCTTC. It yields the protein CASSLDQGNYGYTF.

The chain recombines TRBV27 with TRBJ2-3; 12 bases align to TRBD2. The V gene's germline CDR1 is MNHEY and CDR2 SMNVEV (reference sequence). V trimming: 4 bases; J trimming: 11 bases; junction bases outside the gene matches: 4. This CDR3 has 13 residues. The CDR3 is CASSSRLAGEQYF. For the CDR3, the DNA is TGTGCCAGCAGTTCCCGACTAGCGGGAGAGCAGTATTTT.

This chain uses TRBV19 with TRBJ1-2; D remains ambiguous. CDR3 length equals 17 residues. Trimming took off 5 bases at V and 4 bases at J, with 23 bases between the two ends. From germline, CDR1 is LNHDA and CDR2 SQIVND (reference sequence). The CDR3 region has the DNA TGTGCCAGTAGTCCCCATCCCATCGTGTCTAACGCCTATGGCTACACCTTC. It is translated as CASSPHPIVSNAYGYTF.

The chain carries TRBV25-1 and TRBJ1-4, with no clear D. The CDR3 contains 14 residues. Germline CDR1 is MGHDK and CDR2 is SYGVNS. Trimming took off 0 bases at V and 5 bases at J, with 7 bases between the two ends. CDR3 residues: CASSEYRYNEKLFF. As DNA, the CDR3 is TGTGCCAGCAGTGAATATAGATACAATGAAAAACTGTTTTTT.

The chain employs TRBV5-3 and TRBJ1-5; TRBD1 might be the D (5 bases). TRBV5-3 qualifies as an ORF whose function is uncertain. This CDR3 is 15 amino acids long. Trimming took off 4 bases at V and 0 bases at J, with 11 bases between the two ends. CDR3 residues: CARSIGGDSNQPQHF. CDR3 in DNA: TGTGCCAGAAGCATTGGGGGTGATAGCAATCAGCCCCAGCATTTT.

V gene TRBV5-6 combines with J gene TRBJ2-3; TRBD1 agrees at 11 bases. The CDR3 length is 16 residues. From germline, CDR1 is SGHDT and CDR2 YYEEEE. The J segment lost 5 bases and the V segment lost 1 base, leaving 6 bases of the junction unmatched. CDR3 region: CASSLRDRGFGDTQYF. The CDR3, as DNA: TGTGCCAGCAGCTTGAGGGACAGGGGGTTTGGAGATACGCAGTATTTT.

The chain recombines TRBV28 with TRBJ1-5; possible D gene TRBD1, 5 bases. Trimming shortened V by 6 bases and J by 0 bases, and 18 bases separated the two germline ends. The CDR3 runs 17 residues. Germline loops: CDR1 MDHEN, CDR2 SYDVKM. The chain's CDR3 is CASSRGTGIDSNQPQHF. CDR3 nucleotides: TGTGCCAGCAGCCGGGGCACGGGCATCGATAGCAATCAGCCCCAGCATTTT.